Following are 4 T cell receptor beta chains from one sample sequenced in a study of T cell responses to AZD1222 COVID-19 vaccine. The repertoire was sequenced with immunoSEQ multiplex PCR; TCRdb's copy has only in-frame clones and lacks some. The repertoire holds some 78,000 clones, with around 82% as singletons. The source was peripheral blood, collected 28 days after the second AZD1222 dose. These receptors originate from an adult who received the AZD1222 COVID-19 vaccine.

This chain links TRBV5-4 with TRBJ2-7, with 7 bases matching TRBD1. Germline V gene sequence: CDR1 SGHNT, CDR2 YYREEE (reference sequence). The V and J ends lost 4 bases and 6 bases, in that order; junction bases with no gene match: 7. The CDR3 has 13 residues. The DNA for the CDR3 is TGTGCCAGCAGCACAACAGGGGATCGCGAGCAGTACTTC. This gives the protein CASSTTGDREQYF.

The V and J genes are TRBV6-5 and TRBJ2-3; the match to TRBD2 covers 10 bases. This CDR3 spans 14 amino acids. V trimming: 11 bases; J trimming: 2 bases; junction bases outside the gene matches: 7. CDR1 and CDR2 from the germline V gene are MNHEY and SVGAGI. The CDR3 protein is CACSSGRDTDTQYF. The CDR3 coding sequence is TGTGCCTGCTCTAGCGGGAGAGACACAGATACGCAGTATTTT.

The CDR3 here is CASSLVGVETDTQYF. CDR3 DNA sequence: TGTGCCAGCAGCTTAGTGGGGGTTGAAACAGATACGCAGTATTTT. V and J are TRBV11-2 and TRBJ2-3; possibly TRBD1 or TRBD2 for D (5 bases each). V gave up 1 base and J gave up 3 bases, with 11 bases separating them. CDR3 size: 15 residues. From germline, CDR1 is SGHAT and CDR2 FQNNGV.

The chain carries TRBV6-5 and TRBJ1-2; a possible D gene is TRBD1 (6 bases). The ends were cut back, 7 bases at V and 6 bases at J, with 15 bases in the middle. Germline loops: CDR1 MNHEY, CDR2 SVGAGI. This CDR3 is 13 amino acids long. The CDR3 nucleotides are TGTGCCAGCAAACAAACTAACAGGGATGGCTACACCTTC. Translation: CASKQTNRDGYTF.